This TCR beta chain was sequenced during a study of T cells after yellow fever vaccination. General observations from the study: Post-booster repertoires contained most primary-vaccination clones again (around 97% CD4, about 90% CD8).

In its sample, this clonotype was seen once. Its antigen is undetermined. One junction end does not reproduce the germline sequence, and a read error may be involved. TCRdb reanalysed the 5' RACE reads using MiXCR and keeps one entry per CDR3 protein. Among 310,000 or so distinct CDR3 sequences listed, about 6.6% were seen once. The sequence was collected from a man younger than 35 who received the YFV17D yellow fever vaccine. This sample comprised PBMCs, obtained roughly seven weeks after the first yellow fever vaccination.

CDR3 region: CSAGSYGHTF. CDR3 DNA sequence: TGCAGTGCGGGGAGCTATGGCCACACCTTC. V gene TRBV20-1 combines with J gene TRBJ1-2, with D unresolved. The CDR3 consists of 10 residues. Germline CDR1 and CDR2: DFQATT and SNEGSKA (reference sequence).